The rows below give T cell receptor beta chains drawn from one sample of a study of CD8+ T cells in alopecia areata. Method: immunoSEQ multiplex PCR; TCRdb's copy keeps in-frame clones and lacks some. The sample has approximately 210,000 clones; around two fifths are singletons. The sample here was CD4+ T cells sorted from blood, taken at approximately week 36, from a patient treated with tofacitinib. All receptors come from a human donor with alopecia areata. CDR3s include the opening cysteine and the closing phenylalanine or tryptophan. D genes are given only for firm matches. Some rows have no size entry. The others give once, few or many, or a class for an expanded clone.

clone_size	v_call	j_call	d_call	cdr3_nt	cdr3_aa
NA	TRBV6-5	TRBJ2-4	NA	TGTGCCAGCAGTTCTAGCGCCAAAAACATTCAGTACTTC	CASSSSAKNIQYF
once	TRBV9	TRBJ2-5	NA	TGTGCCAGCAGCGTAGATGGAGGGGCATACCAAGAGACCCAGTACTTC	CASSVDGGAYQETQYF
once	TRBV29-1	TRBJ2-3	TRBD2	TGCAGCGTTACCGGAAGGATAGCGGGACGCACAGATACGCAGTATTTT	CSVTGRIAGRTDTQYF
NA	TRBV25-1	TRBJ2-7	TRBD1	TGTGCCAGCAGTGCGGACAGGGGACCCTACGAGCAGTACTTC	CASSADRGPYEQYF
NA	TRBV5-1	TRBJ2-1	TRBD2	TGCGCCAGCAGCTTGGCGGCTAGCGGGAGTTGGGAGCAGTTCTTC	CASSLAASGSWEQFF
many	TRBV7-3	TRBJ2-6	NA	TGTGCCAGCAGCTTGACAGGGGCCAACGTCCTGACTTTC	CASSLTGANVLTF
few	TRBV5-1	TRBJ2-6	NA	TGCGCCAGCAGCTCTAGGGTCGGATCTGGGGCCAACGTCCTGACTTTC	CASSSRVGSGANVLTF
NA	TRBV29-1	TRBJ1-4	TRBD1	TGCAGCGTTGTAGGGACAGGGGACGAAAAACTGTTTTTT	CSVVGTGDEKLFF
NA	TRBV5-1	TRBJ2-3	NA	TGCGCCAGCAGCTTGGGAACCGGCGGGGGCGAAGCAGATACGCAGTATTTT	CASSLGTGGGEADTQYF
few	TRBV7-9	TRBJ2-3	NA	TGTGCCAGCAGCTTCCTCGCCACAGATACGCAGTATTTT	CASSFLATDTQYF
NA	TRBV7-2	TRBJ1-2	NA	TGTGCCAGCAGCAGACCAGACAGGACTAACTATGGCTACACCTTC	CASSRPDRTNYGYTF
NA	TRBV9	TRBJ2-6	NA	TGTGCCAGCAGCGTGGGCGTCGGGGCCAACGTCCTGACTTTC	CASSVGVGANVLTF
NA	TRBV19	TRBJ2-1	NA	TGTGCCAGTAGTATCATGTCGAGCGGGTACAATGAGCAGTTCTTC	CASSIMSSGYNEQFF
many	TRBV5-6	TRBJ1-3	NA	TGTGCCAGCAGCTCCATGGCTGGAAACACCATATATTTT	CASSSMAGNTIYF
NA	TRBV11-2	TRBJ2-5	NA	TGTGCCAGCAGCTCGAACGAAGCGGCCCAAGCCTTCCAAGAGACCCAGTACTTC	CASSSNEAAQAFQETQYF
NA	TRBV4-1	TRBJ2-1	TRBD2	TGCGCCAGCAGCCAAGCCCTAGCGGGAGTCTACAATGAGCAGTTCTTC	CASSQALAGVYNEQFF
NA	TRBV10-3	TRBJ2-6	NA	TGTGCCTCATCCCCGGGGCAGGGAATTTCGGCTGGGGCCAACGTCCTGACTTTC	CASSPGQGISAGANVLTF
few	TRBV4-3	TRBJ2-1	TRBD2	TGCGCCAGCAGCCAAGATCGGGGGGGACCCCTCAATGAGCAGTTCTTC	CASSQDRGGPLNEQFF
NA	TRBV30	TRBJ1-2	NA	TGTGCCTGGGATAACAGGTTACGCTCTATCGGCTACACCTTC	CAWDNRLRSIGYTF
few	TRBV10-3	TRBJ2-7	TRBD2	TGTGCCATCAGGGGGAGGCTAGCGGGAGACTACGAGCAGTACTTC	CAIRGRLAGDYEQYF
NA	TRBV29-1	TRBJ2-5	NA	TGCAGCGTCACGGAGAACCCAGGGGTGATGGGGCAAGAGACCCAGTACTTC	CSVTENPGVMGQETQYF
NA	TRBV30	TRBJ2-7	TRBD2	TGTGCCTGGAGTACGAAGGGGACTAGCGGGCTCCACGAGCAGTACTTC	CAWSTKGTSGLHEQYF
few	TRBV20-1	TRBJ2-1	TRBD1	TGCAGTGGGACAGGGGCCACCTTCCAGTTCTTC	CSGTGATFQFF
NA	TRBV9	TRBJ1-2	TRBD1	TGTGCCAGCAGCGTAGAGGAGGGGGCGCTGGGTGGCTACACCTTC	CASSVEEGALGGYTF
few	TRBV28	TRBJ1-2	TRBD1	TGTGCCAGCACCTCGGGACAGTACTATGGCTACACCTTC	CASTSGQYYGYTF
NA	TRBV29-1	TRBJ2-2	TRBD2	TGCAGCGTCGACCGGGCAGCGGGAGGGACCGGGGAGCTGTTTTTT	CSVDRAAGGTGELFF
few	TRBV5-5	TRBJ2-7	NA	TGTGCCAGCACCTTCACAGGGAGAATGTACGAGCAGTACTTC	CASTFTGRMYEQYF
NA	TRBV20-1	TRBJ2-3	NA	TGCAGTGCTAGTGTGGCGGATACGCAGTATTTT	CSASVADTQYF
NA	TRBV11-2	TRBJ1-4	NA	TGTGCCAGCAGCCTACAAGGGAGCGGGGAAAAACTGTTTTTT	CASSLQGSGEKLFF
few	TRBV7-9	TRBJ2-5	TRBD2	TGTGCCAGCAGCTTTATTAGCGGGAATCGAGAGACCCAGTACTTC	CASSFISGNRETQYF
few	TRBV15	TRBJ2-1	TRBD2	TGTGCCACCAGCAGGGATCTTAGCGGGGGGACCTACAATGAGCAGTTCTTC	CATSRDLSGGTYNEQFF
few	TRBV4-3	TRBJ2-3	NA	TGCGCCAGCAGCCTCCTCCCCGGAATCCGGGGGGATACGCAGTATTTT	CASSLLPGIRGDTQYF
NA	TRBV6-5	TRBJ1-4	NA	TGTGCCAGCAGTACACTACGGAGGTCCGAAAAACTGTTTTTT	CASSTLRRSEKLFF
NA	TRBV29-1	TRBJ1-2	TRBD1	TGCAGCGTCCCGGGACAGGGCAACTATGGCTACACCTTC	CSVPGQGNYGYTF
NA	TRBV4-2	TRBJ2-7	TRBD1	TGTGCCAGCAGCCAAGCGACAGGGCACAGAGCCGAGCAGTACTTC	CASSQATGHRAEQYF
few	TRBV13	TRBJ2-5	NA	TGTGCCAGCAGCTTACAGGGAACCACCAAAGAGACCCAGTACTTC	CASSLQGTTKETQYF
NA	TRBV2	TRBJ2-5	NA	TGTGCCAGCAGTGAATTCCGGGAGCAGTACTTC	CASSEFREQYF
few	TRBV6-5	TRBJ1-4	NA	TGTGCCAGCAGTTACTCGGGACACCAGAATGAAAAACTGTTTTTT	CASSYSGHQNEKLFF
few	TRBV5-1	TRBJ2-1	NA	TGCGCCAGCAGCTTGAGGGAGAACTACAATGAGCAGTTCTTC	CASSLRENYNEQFF
NA	TRBV2	TRBJ2-7	NA	TGTGCCAGCAGCGAATGGGACCAAACCTACGAGCAGTACTTC	CASSEWDQTYEQYF
NA	TRBV19	TRBJ2-2	TRBD2	TGTGCCAGTACCCTAGCGGCGAACACCGGGGAGCTGTTTTTT	CASTLAANTGELFF
NA	TRBV27	TRBJ2-2	NA	TGTGCCAGCAGTTTACGGGTCAGGGATGGCACCGGGGAGCTGTTTTTT	CASSLRVRDGTGELFF
NA	TRBV2	TRBJ1-5	NA	TGTGCCAGCAGTGAGGCCCTTCGAAGCAATCAGCCCCAGCATTTT	CASSEALRSNQPQHF
NA	TRBV7-3	TRBJ1-2	NA	TGTGCCAGCAGCCCGACACAGGACTCCTATGGCTACACCTTC	CASSPTQDSYGYTF
NA	TRBV6-5	TRBJ1-2	NA	TGTGCCAGCAGTCCCGGCTACACCTTC	CASSPGYTF
few	TRBV29-1	TRBJ2-7	TRBD2	TGCAGCGTTATCAGCGGGAGGACGACCTACGAGCAGTACTTC	CSVISGRTTYEQYF
few	TRBV25-1	TRBJ1-3	NA	TGTGCCAGCAGTGATGCAGGAACTGGAAACACCATATATTTT	CASSDAGTGNTIYF
NA	TRBV27	TRBJ2-7	NA	TGTGCCAGCAGTTTATATCCCGCAGGGGGAGGATACGAGCAGTACTTC	CASSLYPAGGGYEQYF
NA	TRBV7-8	TRBJ2-6	NA	TGTGCCAGCAAAGCTGCTGCTGGGGCCAACGTCCTGACTTTC	CASKAAAGANVLTF
NA	TRBV5-1	TRBJ2-7	TRBD2	TGCGCCAGCAGCTTGGAGCGGGAGATGGACGAGCAGTACTTC	CASSLEREMDEQYF
NA	TRBV29-1	TRBJ2-7	TRBD2	TGCAGCGTTGGGCCTAGCGGGTACTCCTACGAGCAGTACTTC	CSVGPSGYSYEQYF
few	TRBV9	TRBJ2-3	NA	TGTGCCAGCAGCGTAATTAGCGCAGATACGCAGTATTTT	CASSVISADTQYF
few	TRBV18	TRBJ1-4	NA	TGTGCCAGCTCACCACCAACATGGACAGCTAATGAAAAACTGTTTTTT	CASSPPTWTANEKLFF
NA	TRBV19	TRBJ2-2	TRBD2	TGTGCCAGTAGGCCACTAGCGGGAGTTGCCGGGGAGCTGTTTTTT	CASRPLAGVAGELFF